One sample yielded the 8 T cell receptor beta chains listed below, sequenced in a study of T-cell reconstitution after alpha-beta-depleted transplantation in children. Unique molecular identifiers were used in preparing the TCRbeta library. Each CDR3 protein is one row after TCRdb ran MiXCR on the PCR reads. The sample holds about 980,000 distinct CDR3 sequences, 25% to 35% seen once. Material: PBMCs, mostly from graft donor cells, obtained 360 days after TCRalphabeta/CD19-depleted stem cell transplant. These receptors were taken from a boy younger than two who had a stem cell transplant for SCID, so the T cells may come from the graft donor.

In its sample, this clonotype was seen a few times. J is TRBJ2-7 and V is TRBV12-3 or TRBV12-4; D may be TRBD2 (5 bases). V lost 5 bases and J 6 bases, leaving 20 bases between the germline ends. The CDR3 has 15 residues. The CDR3 DNA reads as TGTGCCAGCAGTCGGAAACGGGGATCCCTCAGCGAGCAGTACTTC. This codes for CASSRKRGSLSEQYF.

Only a few counts were recorded for this clonotype. V and J are TRBV6-2 or TRBV6-3 and TRBJ1-1; a possible D gene is TRBD1 (6 bases). V gave up 2 bases and J gave up 5 bases, with 15 bases separating them. The germline gives CDR1 MNHEY, CDR2 SVGEGT. The CDR3 totals 15 residues. DNA of the CDR3: TGTGCCAGCAGTTACGGATCGTTTAGGGGGACTGAAGCTTTCTTT. It codes for CASSYGSFRGTEAFF.

The chain links TRBV20-1 to TRBJ2-1; the D gene is possibly TRBD2 (6 bases). V was clipped by 2 bases and J by 1 base, with 15 bases between them. Germline CDR1 DFQATT, CDR2 SNEGSKA (reference sequence). The CDR3 runs 16 residues. The CDR3 spells CSARPSGEESYNEQFF. The DNA of the CDR3 is TGCAGTGCTAGACCGTCCGGGGAGGAGTCCTACAATGAGCAGTTCTTC.

V is TRBV4-1 and J is TRBJ2-3; 10 nucleotides match TRBD2. The CDR3 runs 17 residues. Trimming at V came to 4 bases and at J to 7 bases, leaving 14 bases not matched to a gene. Germline assignment: CDR1 MGHRA and CDR2 YSYEKL. DNA for the CDR3: TGCGCCAGCAGCCTCAGGGAAGCGGGGGGGGGCAGAAATACGCAGTATTTT. It specifies CASSLREAGGGRNTQYF.

The table lists this clonotype with a few counts. The chain uses TRBV20-1 and TRBJ2-1; 10 nucleotides line up with TRBD1. J gave up 12 bases and V 3 bases, and 11 bases lay outside the gene matches. Germline V CDR1 and CDR2: DFQATT, SNEGSKA (reference sequence). The CDR3 runs 14 residues. For the CDR3, the DNA is TGCAGTGCTAGCGGGGGACAGGGGAGTTCGGGGCAGTTCTTC. Translating gives CSASGGQGSSGQFF.

V and J are TRBV4-3 and TRBJ2-7, with 12 bases fitting TRBD1. The V gene end was trimmed by 3 bases and the J gene end by 4 bases; junction bases not matched to a gene: 10. CDR1 is LGHNA, CDR2 YSLEER, per germline. The CDR3 is 17 residues long. CDR3 residues: CASSQDPPGQGAYEQYF. The CDR3 DNA reads as TGCGCCAGCAGCCAGGATCCACCGGGACAGGGGGCTTACGAGCAGTACTTC.

This clonotype was found a few times. The chain links TRBV5-1 to TRBJ2-7; no reliable D call. V was cut by 6 bases and J by 1 base, with 17 bases left in between. Germline CDR1 and CDR2: SGHRS and YFSETQ. The CDR3 has 15 residues. The CDR3 loop is CASNPTPPASYEQYF. CDR3 nucleotides: TGCGCCAGCAACCCAACTCCGCCGGCATCCTACGAGCAGTACTTC.

The chain uses TRBV20-1 and TRBJ2-4, with D possibly matching TRBD2 (7 bases). CDR1 is DFQATT, CDR2 SNEGSKA, per germline (reference sequence). CDR3 length: 17 residues. V was shortened by 6 bases and J by 7 bases, with 28 bases between the two germline ends. CDR3 in amino acids: CSAPGGLQGRMLNIQYF. The CDR3 region has the DNA TGCAGTGCCCCCGGGGGGTTACAGGGAAGGATGCTGAACATTCAGTACTTC.